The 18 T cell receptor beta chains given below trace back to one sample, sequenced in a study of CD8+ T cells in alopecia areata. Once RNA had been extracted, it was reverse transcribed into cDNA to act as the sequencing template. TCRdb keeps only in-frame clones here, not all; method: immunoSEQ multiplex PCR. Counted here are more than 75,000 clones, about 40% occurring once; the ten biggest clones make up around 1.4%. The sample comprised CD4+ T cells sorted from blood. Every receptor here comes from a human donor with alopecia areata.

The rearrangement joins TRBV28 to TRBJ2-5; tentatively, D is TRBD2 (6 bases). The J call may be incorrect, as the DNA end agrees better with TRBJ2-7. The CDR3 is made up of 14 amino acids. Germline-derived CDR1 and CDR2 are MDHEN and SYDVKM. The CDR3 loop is CASSLARDSYEQYF. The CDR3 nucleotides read TGTGCCAGCAGTTTGGCGCGGGACTCCTACGAGCAGTACTTC.

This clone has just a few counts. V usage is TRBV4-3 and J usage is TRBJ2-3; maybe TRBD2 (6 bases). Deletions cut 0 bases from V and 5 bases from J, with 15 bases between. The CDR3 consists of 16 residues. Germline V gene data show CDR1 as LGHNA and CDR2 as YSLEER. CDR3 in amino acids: CASSQDSGSGRDTQYF. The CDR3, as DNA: TGCGCCAGCAGCCAAGACTCGGGTAGCGGTAGAGATACGCAGTATTTT.

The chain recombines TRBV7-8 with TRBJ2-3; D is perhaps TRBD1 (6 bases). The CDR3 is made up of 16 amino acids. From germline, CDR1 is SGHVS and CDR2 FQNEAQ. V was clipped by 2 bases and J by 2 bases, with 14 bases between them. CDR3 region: CASSLRDNPLTDTQYF. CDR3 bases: TGTGCCAGCAGCTTAAGGGACAATCCCCTCACAGATACGCAGTATTTT.

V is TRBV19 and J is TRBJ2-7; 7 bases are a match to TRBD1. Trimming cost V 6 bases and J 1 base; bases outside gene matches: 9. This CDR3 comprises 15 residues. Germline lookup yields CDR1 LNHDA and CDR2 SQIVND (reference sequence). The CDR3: CASSLSPGQSYEQYF. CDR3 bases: TGTGCCAGTAGCCTCTCTCCGGGACAGTCCTACGAGCAGTACTTC.

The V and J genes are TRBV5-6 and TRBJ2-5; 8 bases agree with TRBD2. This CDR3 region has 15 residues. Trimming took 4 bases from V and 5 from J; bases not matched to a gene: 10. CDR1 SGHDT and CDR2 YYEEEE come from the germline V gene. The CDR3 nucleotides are TGTGCCAGCAGCCCAGGCGGACTAGCTGGGGAGACCCAGTACTTC. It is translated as CASSPGGLAGETQYF.

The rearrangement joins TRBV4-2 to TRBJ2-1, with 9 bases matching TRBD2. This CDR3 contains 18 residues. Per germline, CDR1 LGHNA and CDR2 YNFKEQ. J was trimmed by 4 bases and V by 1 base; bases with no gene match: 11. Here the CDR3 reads CASSQGERSGSFYNEQFF. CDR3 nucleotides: TGTGCCAGCAGCCAAGGGGAACGTAGCGGGAGCTTTTACAATGAGCAGTTCTTC.

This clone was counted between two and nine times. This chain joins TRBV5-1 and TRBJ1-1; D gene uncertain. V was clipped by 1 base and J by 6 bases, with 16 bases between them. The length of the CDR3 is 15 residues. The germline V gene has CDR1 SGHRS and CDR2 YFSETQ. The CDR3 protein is CASSLIVSGSAEAFF. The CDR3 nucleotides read TGCGCCAGCAGCTTGATCGTTTCGGGTAGCGCTGAAGCTTTCTTT.

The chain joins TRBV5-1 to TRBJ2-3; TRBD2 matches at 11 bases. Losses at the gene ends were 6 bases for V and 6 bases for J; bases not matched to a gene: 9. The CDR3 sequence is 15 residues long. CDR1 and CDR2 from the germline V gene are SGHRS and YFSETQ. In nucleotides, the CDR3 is TGCGCCAGCAATGAACTAGCGGGAGTTCGGGATACGCAGTATTTT. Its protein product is CASNELAGVRDTQYF. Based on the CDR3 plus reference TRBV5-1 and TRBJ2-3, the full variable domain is KAGVTQTPRYLIKTRGQQVTLSCSPISGHRSVSWYQQTPGQGLQFLFEYFSETQRNKGNFPGRFSGRQFSNSRSEMNVSTLELGDSALYLCASNELAGVRDTQYFGPGTRLTVL.

The CDR3: CASSERGTSYEQYF. DNA for the CDR3: TGTGCCAGCAGTGAGCGCGGGACCTCCTACGAGCAGTACTTC. V usage is TRBV2 and J usage is TRBJ2-7; D might be TRBD2 (6 bases). Germline CDR1 reads SNHLY; CDR2 reads FYNNEI. There are 14 residues in the CDR3. Trimming took off 3 bases at V and 0 bases at J, with 9 bases between the two ends.

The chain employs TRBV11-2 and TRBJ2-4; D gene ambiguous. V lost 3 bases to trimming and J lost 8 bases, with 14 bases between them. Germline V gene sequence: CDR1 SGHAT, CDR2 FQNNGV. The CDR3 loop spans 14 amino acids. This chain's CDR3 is CASSLGLGMDIQYF. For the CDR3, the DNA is TGTGCCAGCAGCTTGGGGTTGGGTATGGACATTCAGTACTTC.

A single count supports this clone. The CDR3 nucleotides are TGTGCCAGCAGCTACCTCTGGGGGGAGCTGTTTTTT. This gives the protein CASSYLWGELFF. This chain connects TRBV2 to TRBJ2-2; D is undetermined. Germline V gives CDR1 SNHLY, CDR2 FYNNEI. Trimming removed 6 bases from V and 8 bases from J, with 10 bases in between. This CDR3 contains 12 residues.

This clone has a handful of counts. CDR3 in DNA: TGTGCCAGCAGTGCCCAAATGAACACTGAAGCTTTCTTT. This gives the protein CASSAQMNTEAFF. This chain connects TRBV25-1 to TRBJ1-1; D not resolved. V lost 4 bases to trimming and J lost 0 bases, with 6 bases between them. The CDR3 loop spans 13 amino acids. Germline V gene data show CDR1 as MGHDK and CDR2 as SYGVNS. Variable domain in full (rest from reference TRBV25-1 and TRBJ1-1): EADIYQTPRYLVIGTGKKITLECSQTMGHDKMYWYQQDPGMELHLIHYSYGVNSTEKGDLSSESTVSRIRTEHFPLTLESARPSHTSQYLCASSAQMNTEAFFGQGTRLTVV.

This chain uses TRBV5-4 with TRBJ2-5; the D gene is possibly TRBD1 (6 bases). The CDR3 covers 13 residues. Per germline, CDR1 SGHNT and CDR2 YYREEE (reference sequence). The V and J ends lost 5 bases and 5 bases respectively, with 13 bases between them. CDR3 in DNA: TGTGCCAGCAGTCCCCGGACAGTTGAGACCCAGTACTTC. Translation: CASSPRTVETQYF.

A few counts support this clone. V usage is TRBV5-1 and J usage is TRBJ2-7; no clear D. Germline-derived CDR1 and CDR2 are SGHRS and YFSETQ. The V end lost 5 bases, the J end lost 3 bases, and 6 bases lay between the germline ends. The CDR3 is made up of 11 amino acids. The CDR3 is CASSGNYEQYF. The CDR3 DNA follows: TGCGCCAGCAGTGGGAACTACGAGCAGTACTTC. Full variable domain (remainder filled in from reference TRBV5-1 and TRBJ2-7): KAGVTQTPRYLIKTRGQQVTLSCSPISGHRSVSWYQQTPGQGLQFLFEYFSETQRNKGNFPGRFSGRQFSNSRSEMNVSTLELGDSALYLCASSGNYEQYFGPGTRLTVT.

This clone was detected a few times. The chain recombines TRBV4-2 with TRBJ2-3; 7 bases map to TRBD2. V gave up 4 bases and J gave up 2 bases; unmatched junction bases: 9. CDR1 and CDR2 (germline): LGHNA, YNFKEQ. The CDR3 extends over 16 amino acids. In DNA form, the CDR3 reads TGTGCCAGCAGCCGACGGTCCAGCGGGGACACAGATACGCAGTATTTT. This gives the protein CASSRRSSGDTDTQYF.

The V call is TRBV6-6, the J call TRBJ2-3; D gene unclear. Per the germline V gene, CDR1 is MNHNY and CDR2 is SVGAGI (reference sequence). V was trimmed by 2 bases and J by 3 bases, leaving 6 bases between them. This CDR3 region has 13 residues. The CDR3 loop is CASSYPKTDTQYF. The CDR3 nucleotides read TGTGCCAGCAGTTACCCCAAGACAGATACGCAGTATTTT.

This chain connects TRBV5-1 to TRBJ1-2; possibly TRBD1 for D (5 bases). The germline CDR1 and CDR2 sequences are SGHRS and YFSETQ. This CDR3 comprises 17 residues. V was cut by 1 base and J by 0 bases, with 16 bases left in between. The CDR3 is CASSLNGDPSTNYGYTF. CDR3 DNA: TGCGCCAGCAGCTTGAATGGGGACCCCTCTACTAACTATGGCTACACCTTC.

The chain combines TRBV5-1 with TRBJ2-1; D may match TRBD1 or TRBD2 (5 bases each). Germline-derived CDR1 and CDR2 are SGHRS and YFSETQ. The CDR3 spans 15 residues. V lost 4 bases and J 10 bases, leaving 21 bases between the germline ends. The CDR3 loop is CASSPDWGSQGEQFF. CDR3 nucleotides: TGCGCCAGCAGCCCCGATTGGGGGTCCCAAGGCGAGCAGTTCTTC.